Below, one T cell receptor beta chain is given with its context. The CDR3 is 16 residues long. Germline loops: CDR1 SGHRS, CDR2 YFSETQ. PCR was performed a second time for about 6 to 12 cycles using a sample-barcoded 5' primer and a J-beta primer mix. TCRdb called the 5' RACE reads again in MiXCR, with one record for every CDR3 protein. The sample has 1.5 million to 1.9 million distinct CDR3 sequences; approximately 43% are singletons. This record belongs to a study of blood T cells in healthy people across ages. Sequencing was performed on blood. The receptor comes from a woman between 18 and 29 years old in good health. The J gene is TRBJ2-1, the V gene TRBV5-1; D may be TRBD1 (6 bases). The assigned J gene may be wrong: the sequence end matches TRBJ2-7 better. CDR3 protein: CASSLFRDTLLGEQYF. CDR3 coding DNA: TGCGCCAGCAGCTTGTTCCGGGACACCCTCCTCGGGGAGCAGTACTTC.